These 23 T cell receptor beta chains share one sample of origin, sequenced in a study of blood T cell repertoires in COVID-19. TCRdb keeps only in-frame clones here, not all; method: immunoSEQ multiplex PCR. Here the sample spans roughly 270,000 clones, around 90% being singletons. Sequencing was performed on peripheral blood. The receptors come from a man aged 18 to 29 with active or convalescent COVID-19.

This chain links TRBV4-3 with TRBJ1-6, with a weak D call TRBD1 (6 bases). There are 18 residues in the CDR3. Trimming removed 0 bases at V and 3 bases at J, with 15 bases between. The germline V gene encodes CDR1 LGHNA and CDR2 YSLEER. DNA for the CDR3: TGCGCCAGCAGCCAAGATCGGGTCAGGGGCCACTATAATTCACCCCTCCACTTT. Protein product: CASSQDRVRGHYNSPLHF.

In this sample, this clone turned up once. This chain uses TRBV19 with TRBJ2-2; D possibly corresponds to TRBD2 (5 bases). This CDR3 spans 15 amino acids. Germline V gene lookup returns CDR1 LNHDA and CDR2 SQIVND (reference sequence). The ends were cut back, 3 bases at V and 3 bases at J, with 11 bases in the middle. The CDR3 DNA reads TGTGCCAGTAGTATGGAGGACCCGTACACCGGGGAGCTGTTTTTT. It is translated as CASSMEDPYTGELFF.

The gene calls are TRBV9 and TRBJ2-2; the match to TRBD1 covers 8 bases. After removal of 4 bases from V and 1 base from J, the junction contained 9 bases not matched to a gene. The CDR3 sequence is 17 residues long. The V gene's germline CDR1 is SGDLS and CDR2 YYNGEE. CDR3 DNA sequence: TGTGCCAGCAGCCCCTGGGACAGGCTATTGAACACCGGGGAGCTGTTTTTT. Residues: CASSPWDRLLNTGELFF. The complete variable domain, with remaining parts taken from reference TRBV9 and TRBJ2-2, reads DSGVTQTPKHLITATGQRVTLRCSPRSGDLSVYWYQQSLDQGLQFLIQYYNGEERAKGNILERFSAQQFPDLHSELNLSSLELGDSALYFCASSPWDRLLNTGELFFGEGSRLTVL.

V and J are TRBV7-9 and TRBJ2-7; 7 bases map to TRBD1. Germline V CDR1 and CDR2: SEHNR, FQNEAQ (reference sequence). J was trimmed by 2 bases and V by 4 bases; bases with no gene match: 5. The CDR3 contains 14 residues. CDR3 bases: TGTGCCAGCAGCTCAGAACAGGGGACCTACGAGCAGTACTTC. The encoded protein is CASSSEQGTYEQYF.

The chain joins TRBV7-2 to TRBJ1-5; TRBD1 agrees at 7 bases. Trimming removed 4 bases from V and 3 bases from J; junction bases left unmatched: 6. Germline V CDR1 and CDR2: SGHTA, FQGNSA. The CDR3 is 15 amino acids. The CDR3 bases are TGTGCCAGCAGCTGGGGACAGACAAACAATCAGCCCCAGCATTTT. It yields the protein CASSWGQTNNQPQHF.

This chain joins TRBV18 and TRBJ2-5; 12 positions match TRBD1. CDR3 size: 16 residues. J was trimmed by 5 bases and V by 5 bases; bases with no gene match: 9. Germline V gene sequence: CDR1 KGHSH, CDR2 LQKENI. The CDR3 is CASSILGQGAEETQYF. CDR3 coding DNA: TGTGCCAGCTCAATATTGGGACAGGGGGCGGAGGAGACCCAGTACTTC. The full variable domain, its missing parts supplied by reference TRBV18 and TRBJ2-5, is NAGVMQNPRHLVRRRGQEARLRCSPMKGHSHVYWYRQLPEEGLKFMVYLQKENIIDESGMPKERFSAEFPKEGPSILRIQQVVRGDSAAYFCASSILGQGAEETQYFGPGTRLLVL.

This rearrangement joins TRBV6-4 to TRBJ2-3; TRBD2 matches 8 bases. CDR1 and CDR2 (germline): MRHNA, SNTAGT. The CDR3 contains 15 residues. V lost 0 bases and J lost 4; bases outside the gene matches: 3. DNA for the CDR3: TGTGCCAGCAGTGACTCTGGGACTAGTGCAGATACGCAGTATTTT. Amino acid sequence: CASSDSGTSADTQYF.

The genes are TRBV4-1 and TRBJ1-1; a weak D match, TRBD1 (5 bases). V shed 1 base and J shed 1 base, with 10 bases lying between them. The CDR3 loop spans 15 amino acids. Germline-derived CDR1 and CDR2 are MGHRA and YSYEKL. The CDR3: CASSQVYRTNTEAFF. CDR3 nucleotides: TGCGCCAGCAGCCAAGTTTACAGGACGAACACTGAAGCTTTCTTT.

The rearrangement links TRBV5-6 to TRBJ2-6; TRBD1 agrees at 11 bases. J gave up 2 bases and V 4 bases, and 2 bases lay outside the gene matches. In germline, CDR1 is SGHDT, CDR2 YYEEEE. This CDR3 contains 16 residues. Written as DNA, the CDR3 is TGTGCCAGCAGCAGGGACAGGGGGACTGGGGCCAACGTCCTGACTTTC. It yields the protein CASSRDRGTGANVLTF.

V gene TRBV4-3 combines with J gene TRBJ2-7, with D perhaps TRBD2 (6 bases). Trimming pared 0 bases from V and 5 bases from J, leaving 14 bases between. Germline-derived CDR1 and CDR2 are LGHNA and YSLEER. The CDR3 spans 15 residues. The DNA of the CDR3 is TGCGCCAGCAGCCAAGATACACTAGCTAGCGACGAGCAGTACTTC. Translated, it gives CASSQDTLASDEQYF.

The J gene is TRBJ1-6, the V gene TRBV5-8, with TRBD1 as a possible D gene (6 bases). Germline V gene lookup returns CDR1 SGHTS and CDR2 YDEGEE. V was pared by 0 bases and J by 7 bases, with 26 bases between. The CDR3 sequence is 20 residues long. The CDR3 reads CASSLASSGGRLLRNSPLHF. CDR3 bases: TGTGCCAGCAGCTTGGCTTCTTCCGGGGGGCGGTTATTGAGGAATTCACCCCTCCACTTT.

V and J are TRBV6-5 and TRBJ1-5; a weak D match, TRBD1 (5 bases). V was trimmed by 6 bases and J by 3 bases, leaving 9 bases between them. CDR3 length: 13 amino acids. Germline V gene sequence: CDR1 MNHEY, CDR2 SVGAGI. CDR3 residues: CASRPGSNQPQHF. In DNA form, the CDR3 reads TGTGCCAGCAGACCAGGGTCCAATCAGCCCCAGCATTTT.

The chain has TRBV5-1 and TRBJ2-2; TRBD1 agrees at 9 bases. The CDR3 totals 18 residues. Trimming removed 2 bases from V and 4 bases from J; junction bases left unmatched: 12. Germline loops: CDR1 SGHRS, CDR2 YFSETQ. This CDR3 is CASSFFGQGLSGTGELFF. In DNA, the CDR3 is TGCGCCAGCAGCTTTTTCGGACAGGGGCTGTCGGGCACCGGGGAGCTGTTTTTT.

The V gene is TRBV24-1, the J gene TRBJ1-3, with TRBD1 identical over 10 bases. The J segment lost 4 bases and the V segment lost 5 bases, leaving 10 bases of the junction unmatched. From germline, CDR1 is KGHDR and CDR2 SFDVKD. The CDR3 is 17 residues long. The CDR3 DNA follows: TGTGCCACCAGTGCTGGCCCGGGACAGGGGTTCGGAAACACCATATATTTT. This codes for CATSAGPGQGFGNTIYF.

The gene calls are TRBV21-1 and TRBJ1-6; TRBD1, the table's D call, was not compared with the DNA. TRBV21-1 is deemed a pseudogene. The CDR3 sequence is 17 residues long. CDR3 coding DNA: TGTGCCAGCAGCAAGGGGGACAGGGTAATCTATAATTCACCCCTCCACTTT. It specifies CASSKGDRVIYNSPLHF.

This clone showed up just once. The chain combines TRBV11-2 with TRBJ1-3; D remains unclear. V was clipped by 0 bases and J by 7 bases, with 7 bases between them. This CDR3 is 13 amino acids long. Looked up from germline, CDR1 is SGHAT and CDR2 is FQNNGV. CDR3 sequence reads: CASSLDEANTIYF. The CDR3 DNA follows: TGTGCCAGCAGCTTAGACGAGGCCAACACCATATATTTT.

CDR3 sequence: CATRSDLGGNQPQHF. The CDR3, as DNA: TGTGCCACCAGATCGGACCTCGGCGGGAATCAGCCCCAGCATTTT. This rearrangement joins TRBV15 to TRBJ1-5; D remains ambiguous. The V gene lost 6 bases and the J gene lost 4 bases, with 16 bases spanning the gap. Germline CDR1 and CDR2: LNHNV and YYDKDF (reference sequence). The CDR3 has 15 amino acids.

The rearrangement joins TRBV3-1 (or the pseudogene TRBV3-2) to TRBJ2-5; TRBD2 is a possible D gene (6 bases). The CDR3 is 13 amino acids. The germline V gene encodes CDR1 LGHDT and CDR2 YNNKEL (reference sequence). Trimming pared 4 bases from V and 5 bases from J, leaving 11 bases between. The CDR3 protein is CASSRGTFETQYF. In DNA form, the CDR3 reads TGTGCCAGCAGCCGCGGGACTTTTGAGACCCAGTACTTC.

This clone has only a few counts. The chain couples TRBV7-3 to TRBJ1-1, with 8 bases that match TRBD1. The CDR3 has 14 amino acids. CDR1 and CDR2 from the germline V gene are SGHTA and FQGTGA. With 5 bases clipped from V and 4 bases from J, the junction kept 6 bases outside the gene matches. The CDR3: CASSPGGRGTEAFF. CDR3 DNA sequence: TGTGCCAGCAGCCCAGGGGGCAGGGGCACTGAAGCTTTCTTT.

The chain uses TRBV3-1 (or the pseudogene TRBV3-2) and TRBJ1-2, with 8 nucleotides matching TRBD1. The CDR3 runs 14 residues. Germline loops: CDR1 LGHDT, CDR2 YNNKEL (reference sequence). V shed 1 base and J 8 bases; nucleotides not matched to a gene: 6. The CDR3 reads CASSQVQGAKGYTF. The CDR3 coding sequence is TGTGCCAGCAGCCAAGTTCAGGGGGCAAAGGGCTACACCTTC.

The rearrangement links TRBV10-1 to TRBJ1-2, with unresolved D. The V end was cut by 0 bases, the J end by 4 bases, with 6 bases between. Germline CDR1 is WNHNN and CDR2 is SYGVQD (reference sequence). The CDR3 extends over 13 amino acids. The CDR3 bases are TGCGCCAGCAGTGAGTCGAGAGGCTATGGCTACACCTTC. Amino acids: CASSESRGYGYTF.

This clone turned up a few times. The chain links TRBV19 to TRBJ1-2, with TRBD1 identical over 12 bases. In germline, CDR1 is LNHDA, CDR2 SQIVND (reference sequence). The CDR3 covers 17 residues. Unmatched junction bases numbered 13, after V lost 4 bases and J lost 7 bases. The CDR3 bases are TGTGCCAGTAGTACCATACTCCCGGGACAGGGGGCTGGTGGCTACACCTTC. Translating it yields CASSTILPGQGAGGYTF. Looking up the rest from reference TRBV19 and TRBJ1-2 gives the full variable domain: DGGITQSPKYLFRKEGQNVTLSCEQNLNHDAMYWYRQDPGQGLRLIYYSQIVNDFQKGDIAEGYSVSREKKESFPLTVTSAQKNPTAFYLCASSTILPGQGAGGYTFGSGTRLTVV.

This sequence joins TRBV11-2 and TRBJ2-7; a weak D match, TRBD1 (6 bases). This CDR3 spans 15 amino acids. Germline CDR1 SGHAT, CDR2 FQNNGV. With 3 bases removed from V and 3 bases from J, the gap between germline ends came to 15 bases. CDR3 sequence: CASSFFRGRDYEQYF. The CDR3 region has the DNA TGTGCCAGCAGCTTCTTCAGGGGACGAGACTACGAGCAGTACTTC.